This TCR beta chain was captured in a study of OX40 agonist ivuxolimab in advanced cancers. Study details: In this trial design, patients received ivuxolimab intravenously at 0.01 to 10 mg/kg every 2 weeks. From 23 to 79 years was the age range, with a mean of around 54 years, and about 83% were male.

Clones were sequenced by immunoSEQ multiplex PCR, and TCRdb holds only the in-frame ones, with some missing. The sample consists of about 74,000 clones, around nine tenths of them appearing once. J was trimmed by 5 bases and V by 8 bases; bases with no gene match: 8. The germline gives CDR1 LNHDA, CDR2 SQIVND (reference sequence). The CDR3 contains 14 residues. V and J are TRBV19 and TRBJ1-1; 10 bases fit TRBD1. The sample here was CD4+ or CD8+ T cells sorted from blood, taken in a trial of the OX40 agonist ivuxolimab. This sequence was found in an adult with an advanced solid tumor such as melanoma, head and neck, liver or kidney cancer. The CDR3 DNA reads as TGTGCCAGTCGACAGGGGGCTCATTGGACTGAAGCTTTCTTT. Residues: CASRQGAHWTEAFF. The complete variable domain, with remaining parts taken from reference TRBV19 and TRBJ1-1, reads DGGITQSPKYLFRKEGQNVTLSCEQNLNHDAMYWYRQDPGQGLRLIYYSQIVNDFQKGDIAEGYSVSREKKESFPLTVTSAQKNPTAFYLCASRQGAHWTEAFFGQGTRLTVV.